The rows below give T cell receptor beta chains drawn from one sample of a study of blood T cell repertoires in COVID-19. This table comes from immunoSEQ multiplex PCR, and its TCRdb copy is limited to in-frame clones, with some not included. The sample yields under 400,000 clones, over 75% seen once. The sequencing sample was made of peripheral blood. All receptors derive from a woman in her twenties or thirties with COVID-19, enrolled during active disease. The conserved cysteine and the conserved F or W are not part of the CDR3 here.

j_call | v_call | cdr3_aa
TRBJ2-1 | TRBV9 | ASSVSPSGRAGEQF
TRBJ1-2 | TRBV12-3/TRBV12-4 | ASSPRAGYGYT
TRBJ1-5 | TRBV19 | ASSRRDRAIQPQH
TRBJ2-7 | TRBV11-3 | ASSQTGELWYEQY
TRBJ2-1 | TRBV10-3 | AIRVQGLDNEQF
TRBJ1-4 | TRBV30 | AWSQVWGDEKLF
TRBJ2-3 | TRBV10-3 | AIRGGRTSTDTQY
TRBJ2-3 | TRBV11-2 | ASSLRAPGGSGTDTQY
TRBJ1-2 | TRBV9 | ASSGGHSVVVT
TRBJ1-1 | TRBV6-6 | ASSKAQTGITEAF
TRBJ1-1 | TRBV28 | ASSRTGGGSTEAF
TRBJ2-5 | TRBV28 | ASSLQQGRETQY
TRBJ2-2 | TRBV5-1 | ASTLSMRGPPNTGELF
TRBJ1-1 | TRBV6-6 | ASRIRQGAEAF
TRBJ1-2 | TRBV5-4 | ASSLRGGQGNYGYT
TRBJ2-3 | TRBV6-2/TRBV6-3 | ASSYVTRQGDTQY
TRBJ2-2 | TRBV4-1 | ASSFRRTANTGELF
TRBJ1-3 | TRBV15 | ATSRDFTTGVGNTIY
TRBJ2-3 | TRBV19 | ASSSRGTDTQY
TRBJ1-5 | TRBV24-1 | ATSADSFNQPQH
TRBJ2-1 | TRBV7-2 | ASSPFRGNEQF
TRBJ2-3 | TRBV7-3 | ASSIGTSSGQY
TRBJ2-2 | TRBV4-3 | ASSQERGANTGELF
TRBJ2-3 | TRBV18 | ASSRTGQSTDTQY
TRBJ2-7 | TRBV9 | ASSAASSGPSSYEQY
TRBJ2-1 | TRBV6-5 | ASSYNSYGEQF
TRBJ2-1 | TRBV19 | ASSGLLAGAIDNEQF
TRBJ2-7 | TRBV28 | ASSLLGSGDYEQY
TRBJ2-7 | TRBV29-1 | SVSRTSGSRSYEQY
TRBJ1-5 | TRBV6-1 | ASSEWGRAGNQPQH
TRBJ2-3 | TRBV3-1/TRBV3-2 | ASSQAGQGYTDTQY
TRBJ1-3 | TRBV3-1/TRBV3-2 | ASSQSATSLSGNTIY
TRBJ2-7 | TRBV10-3 | AISEELASYEQY
TRBJ2-1 | TRBV30 | AWSVYFTGGYNEQF
TRBJ2-3 | TRBV28 | ASSFQGVIAQY
TRBJ2-7 | TRBV27 | ASTFEGSHEQY
TRBJ1-5 | TRBV12-5 | ASAGDRGNQPQH
TRBJ1-5 | TRBV7-2 | ASSSDREQPQH
TRBJ1-4 | TRBV10-3 | AISEAAESGDLF